A selection of T cell receptor beta chains follows, all from one sample in a study of OX40 agonist ivuxolimab in advanced cancers. Produced via immunoSEQ multiplex PCR; TCRdb's table is partial and in-frame only. The sample has about 90,000 clones, roughly nine tenths seen once. The source was CD4+ or CD8+ T cells sorted from blood, collected in a trial of the OX40 agonist ivuxolimab. Source of these receptors: an adult with an advanced solid tumor such as melanoma, head and neck, liver or kidney cancer. CDR3s include the opening cysteine and the closing phenylalanine or tryptophan. The D gene is left open where the match is weak. Some rows mark clone size as missing; the rest say once, few, many or name a class of expanded clone.

d_gene: TRBD1; abundance: NA; j_gene: TRBJ2-5; v_gene: TRBV2; CDR3aa: CASVRDREETQYF; CDR3nt: TGTGCCAGCGTGCGGGACAGGGAGGAGACCCAGTACTTC
d_gene: NA; abundance: NA; j_gene: TRBJ2-1; v_gene: TRBV27; CDR3aa: CAAWRSSYNEQFF; CDR3nt: TGTGCCGCCTGGAGGAGCTCCTACAATGAGCAGTTCTTC
d_gene: NA; abundance: NA; j_gene: TRBJ1-5; v_gene: TRBV6-6; CDR3aa: CASSYLQVPNQPQHF; CDR3nt: TGTGCCAGCAGTTACTTACAGGTTCCCAATCAGCCCCAGCATTTT
d_gene: TRBD1; abundance: NA; j_gene: TRBJ1-6; v_gene: TRBV2; CDR3aa: CASSAGQHGGSPLHF; CDR3nt: TGTGCCAGCAGTGCGGGACAGCATGGGGGGTCACCCCTCCACTTT
d_gene: NA; abundance: NA; j_gene: TRBJ2-3; v_gene: TRBV29-1; CDR3aa: CSYKGNTDTQYF; CDR3nt: TGCAGCTATAAGGGAAACACAGATACGCAGTATTTT
d_gene: TRBD2; abundance: NA; j_gene: TRBJ2-5; v_gene: TRBV9; CDR3aa: CASSPIATGGETQYF; CDR3nt: TGTGCCAGCAGCCCGATAGCGACGGGAGGGGAGACCCAGTACTTC
d_gene: TRBD1; abundance: NA; j_gene: TRBJ2-2; v_gene: TRBV7-3; CDR3aa: CASSLNSGGNTGELFF; CDR3nt: TGTGCCAGCAGCTTAAATTCAGGGGGAAACACCGGGGAGCTGTTTTTT
d_gene: NA; abundance: NA; j_gene: TRBJ1-4; v_gene: TRBV6-5; CDR3aa: CASSYKKKLFF; CDR3nt: TGTGCCAGCAGTTACAAAAAAAAACTGTTTTTT
d_gene: NA; abundance: NA; j_gene: TRBJ2-5; v_gene: TRBV27; CDR3aa: CASSSRTFQETQYF; CDR3nt: TGTGCCAGCAGCTCGCGGACCTTCCAAGAGACCCAGTACTTC
d_gene: TRBD1; abundance: once; j_gene: TRBJ2-5; v_gene: TRBV6-1; CDR3aa: CASSEGGQGETQYF; CDR3nt: TGTGCCAGCAGTGAAGGTGGACAGGGAGAGACCCAGTACTTC
d_gene: NA; abundance: NA; j_gene: TRBJ2-7; v_gene: TRBV23-1; CDR3aa: CASSQNVTYEQYF; CDR3nt: TGCGCCAGCAGTCAAAATGTCACCTACGAGCAGTACTTC
d_gene: NA; abundance: NA; j_gene: TRBJ2-5; v_gene: TRBV4-1; CDR3aa: CASSQLGPIQETQYF; CDR3nt: TGCGCCAGCAGCCAATTGGGACCGATTCAAGAGACCCAGTACTTC
d_gene: TRBD1; abundance: NA; j_gene: TRBJ2-5; v_gene: TRBV5-1; CDR3aa: CASSLAMGQGVGETQYF; CDR3nt: TGCGCCAGCAGCTTGGCCATGGGACAGGGGGTGGGAGAGACCCAGTACTTC
d_gene: NA; abundance: NA; j_gene: TRBJ2-7; v_gene: TRBV18; CDR3aa: CASSPRNGTYEQYF; CDR3nt: TGTGCCAGCTCACCACGGAACGGAACCTACGAGCAGTACTTC
d_gene: NA; abundance: NA; j_gene: TRBJ1-3; v_gene: TRBV11-3; CDR3aa: CASSLTSRRERNTIYF; CDR3nt: TGTGCCAGCAGCTTAACGTCGCGCAGGGAGCGAAACACCATATATTTT
d_gene: NA; abundance: NA; j_gene: TRBJ1-5; v_gene: TRBV7-9; CDR3aa: CASSLGTNQPQHF; CDR3nt: TGTGCCAGCAGCTTAGGAACCAATCAGCCCCAGCATTTT
d_gene: NA; abundance: NA; j_gene: TRBJ2-3; v_gene: TRBV28; CDR3aa: CASSFMAGAGTDTQYF; CDR3nt: TGTGCCAGCAGTTTCATGGCAGGGGCTGGCACAGATACGCAGTATTTT
d_gene: TRBD2; abundance: NA; j_gene: TRBJ2-7; v_gene: TRBV7-9; CDR3aa: CASSFGGLGEQYF; CDR3nt: TGTGCCAGCAGCTTCGGGGGGTTGGGCGAGCAGTACTTC
d_gene: TRBD1; abundance: NA; j_gene: TRBJ2-3; v_gene: TRBV9; CDR3aa: CASRGQLNTDTQYF; CDR3nt: TGTGCCAGCAGGGGACAGCTTAACACAGATACGCAGTATTTT
d_gene: NA; abundance: NA; j_gene: TRBJ2-1; v_gene: TRBV10-2; CDR3aa: CASNGAGSYNEQFF; CDR3nt: TGCGCCAGCAATGGGGCGGGATCCTACAATGAGCAGTTCTTC
d_gene: TRBD2; abundance: once; j_gene: TRBJ2-2; v_gene: TRBV27; CDR3aa: CASSPTSGSVTGELFF; CDR3nt: TGTGCCAGCAGTCCGACTAGCGGGAGTGTCACCGGGGAGCTGTTTTTT
d_gene: TRBD1; abundance: NA; j_gene: TRBJ2-5; v_gene: TRBV18; CDR3aa: CASSPTEWETGKIQETQYF; CDR3nt: TGTGCCAGCTCCCCCACAGAGTGGGAGACAGGGAAAATCCAAGAGACCCAGTACTTC
d_gene: NA; abundance: NA; j_gene: TRBJ2-3; v_gene: TRBV7-8; CDR3aa: CASSAFSSTDTQYF; CDR3nt: TGTGCCAGCAGCGCATTTAGCAGTACAGATACGCAGTATTTT
d_gene: TRBD2; abundance: NA; j_gene: TRBJ2-1; v_gene: TRBV19; CDR3aa: CASSTGTSGIHEQFF; CDR3nt: TGTGCCAGTAGTACCGGGACTAGCGGGATCCATGAGCAGTTCTTC
d_gene: TRBD1; abundance: NA; j_gene: TRBJ1-3; v_gene: TRBV15; CDR3aa: CATSRVRQGASTIYF; CDR3nt: TGTGCCACCAGCAGAGTGAGACAGGGGGCTTCCACCATATATTTT
d_gene: TRBD1; abundance: NA; j_gene: TRBJ1-2; v_gene: TRBV6-5; CDR3aa: CASSYSTGDGYTF; CDR3nt: TGTGCCAGCAGTTACTCTACAGGGGATGGCTACACCTTC
d_gene: TRBD1; abundance: NA; j_gene: TRBJ1-3; v_gene: TRBV5-1; CDR3aa: CASSLTTGLTSGNTIYF; CDR3nt: TGCGCCAGCAGCCTGACGACAGGGCTGACTTCTGGAAACACCATATATTTT
d_gene: NA; abundance: NA; j_gene: TRBJ2-1; v_gene: TRBV9; CDR3aa: CASSSTGNEQFF; CDR3nt: TGTGCCAGCAGCTCGACAGGCAATGAGCAGTTCTTC
d_gene: NA; abundance: NA; j_gene: TRBJ2-7; v_gene: TRBV7-9; CDR3aa: CASSLSYEQYF; CDR3nt: TGTGCCAGCAGCTTGAGCTACGAGCAGTACTTC
d_gene: TRBD1; abundance: NA; j_gene: TRBJ1-5; v_gene: TRBV15; CDR3aa: CATSRVSGGQPQHF; CDR3nt: TGTGCCACCAGCCGGGTTTCAGGGGGTCAGCCCCAGCATTTT
d_gene: NA; abundance: NA; j_gene: TRBJ1-4; v_gene: TRBV6-5; CDR3aa: CASSYSGVTNEKLFF; CDR3nt: TGTGCCAGCAGTTACTCGGGGGTTACTAATGAAAAACTGTTTTTT
d_gene: NA; abundance: NA; j_gene: TRBJ2-5; v_gene: TRBV5-1; CDR3aa: CASSLLAQKQETQYF; CDR3nt: TGCGCCAGCAGCTTATTAGCCCAGAAACAAGAGACCCAGTACTTC
d_gene: TRBD2; abundance: few; j_gene: TRBJ2-4; v_gene: TRBV30; CDR3aa: CAWSVVREGTVIQYF; CDR3nt: TGTGCCTGGAGTGTCGTTCGGGAGGGTACCGTCATTCAGTACTTC
d_gene: NA; abundance: NA; j_gene: TRBJ1-5; v_gene: TRBV6-6; CDR3aa: CASRELPLGNQPQHF; CDR3nt: TGTGCCAGCAGAGAACTACCCCTTGGCAATCAGCCCCAGCATTTT
d_gene: TRBD2; abundance: NA; j_gene: TRBJ2-1; v_gene: TRBV16; CDR3aa: CASSQMRLTSGTYNEQFF; CDR3nt: TGTGCCAGCAGCCAAATGAGATTGACTAGCGGTACTTACAATGAGCAGTTCTTC
d_gene: TRBD2; abundance: once; j_gene: TRBJ2-2; v_gene: TRBV28; CDR3aa: CASSLARWGGGTGELFF; CDR3nt: TGTGCCAGCAGTTTAGCCCGGTGGGGCGGGGGCACCGGGGAGCTGTTTTTT
d_gene: TRBD1; abundance: NA; j_gene: TRBJ2-7; v_gene: TRBV28; CDR3aa: CASTLQGALPYEQYF; CDR3nt: TGTGCCAGCACTTTACAGGGGGCGCTGCCCTACGAGCAGTACTTC
d_gene: TRBD1; abundance: NA; j_gene: TRBJ1-6; v_gene: TRBV5-4; CDR3aa: CASSTPGQGHSPLHF; CDR3nt: TGTGCCAGCAGCACCCCGGGACAGGGCCATTCACCCCTCCACTTT
d_gene: TRBD2; abundance: NA; j_gene: TRBJ2-3; v_gene: TRBV9; CDR3aa: CASSATTGLAVPYTQYF; CDR3nt: TGTGCCAGCAGCGCGACGACAGGACTAGCGGTGCCTTATACGCAGTATTTT
d_gene: NA; abundance: NA; j_gene: TRBJ1-1; v_gene: TRBV9; CDR3aa: CASSVGGVNTEAFF; CDR3nt: TGTGCCAGCAGCGTAGGGGGCGTGAACACTGAAGCTTTCTTT
d_gene: NA; abundance: NA; j_gene: TRBJ2-1; v_gene: TRBV7-9; CDR3aa: CASSLGAGSSYNEQFF; CDR3nt: TGTGCCAGCAGCTTAGGGGCAGGGAGCTCCTACAATGAGCAGTTCTTC
d_gene: NA; abundance: NA; j_gene: TRBJ1-2; v_gene: TRBV2; CDR3aa: CASSENRVNYGYTF; CDR3nt: TGTGCCAGCAGTGAAAACAGGGTGAACTATGGCTACACCTTC
d_gene: NA; abundance: once; j_gene: TRBJ1-3; v_gene: TRBV27; CDR3aa: CASSRGGPTSGNTIYF; CDR3nt: TGTGCCAGCAGTCGGGGGGGCCCAACTTCTGGAAACACCATATATTTT
d_gene: NA; abundance: NA; j_gene: TRBJ2-1; v_gene: TRBV25-1; CDR3aa: CASNRGMWGYEQFF; CDR3nt: TGTGCCAGCAACAGAGGCATGTGGGGCTATGAGCAGTTCTTC
d_gene: NA; abundance: NA; j_gene: TRBJ1-1; v_gene: TRBV7-2; CDR3aa: CASSLGGSFMNTEAFF; CDR3nt: TGTGCCAGCAGCTTAGGGGGCTCATTCATGAACACTGAAGCTTTCTTT
d_gene: TRBD1; abundance: NA; j_gene: TRBJ2-2; v_gene: TRBV30; CDR3aa: CAWSDEQGARTGELFF; CDR3nt: TGTGCCTGGAGTGACGAACAGGGGGCGCGAACCGGGGAGCTGTTTTTT